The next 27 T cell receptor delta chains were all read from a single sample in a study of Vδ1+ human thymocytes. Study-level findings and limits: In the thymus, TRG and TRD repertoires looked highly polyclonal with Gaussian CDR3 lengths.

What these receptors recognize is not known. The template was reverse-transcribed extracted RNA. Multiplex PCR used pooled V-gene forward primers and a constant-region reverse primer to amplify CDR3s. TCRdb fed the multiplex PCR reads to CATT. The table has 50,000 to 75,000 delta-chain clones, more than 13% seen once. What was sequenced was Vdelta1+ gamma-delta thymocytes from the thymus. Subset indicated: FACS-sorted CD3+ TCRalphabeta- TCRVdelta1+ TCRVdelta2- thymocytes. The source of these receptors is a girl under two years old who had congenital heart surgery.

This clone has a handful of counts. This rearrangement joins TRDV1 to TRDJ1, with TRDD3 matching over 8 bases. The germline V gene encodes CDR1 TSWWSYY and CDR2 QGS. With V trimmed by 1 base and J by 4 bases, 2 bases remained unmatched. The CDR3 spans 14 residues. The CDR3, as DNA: TGTGCTCTTGGGGAACAGGGGGGATACGATAAACTCATCTTT. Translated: CALGEQGGYDKLIF.

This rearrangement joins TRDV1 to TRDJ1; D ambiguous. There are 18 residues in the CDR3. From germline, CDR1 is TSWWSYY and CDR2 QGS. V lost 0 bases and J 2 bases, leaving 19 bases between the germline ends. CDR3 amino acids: CALGELIVSTPGTDKLIF. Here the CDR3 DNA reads TGTGCTCTTGGGGAACTTATTGTTTCAACTCCGGGTACCGATAAACTCATCTTT.

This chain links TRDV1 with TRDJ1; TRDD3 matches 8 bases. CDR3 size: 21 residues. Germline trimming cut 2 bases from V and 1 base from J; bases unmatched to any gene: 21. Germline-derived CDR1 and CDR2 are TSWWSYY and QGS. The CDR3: CALGESRPFFTGGQFTDKLIF. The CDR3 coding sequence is TGTGCTCTTGGGGAATCCCGGCCTTTTTTTACTGGGGGGCAGTTCACCGATAAACTCATCTTT.

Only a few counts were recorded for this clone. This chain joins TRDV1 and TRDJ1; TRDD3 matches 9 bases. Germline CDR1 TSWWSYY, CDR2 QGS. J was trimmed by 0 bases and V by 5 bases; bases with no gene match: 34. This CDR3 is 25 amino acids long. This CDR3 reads CALGSQVILRRIPSGGSLYTDKLIF. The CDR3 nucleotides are TGTGCTCTTGGGTCACAGGTCATCCTTCGACGAATTCCATCTGGGGGATCCTTGTACACCGATAAACTCATCTTT.

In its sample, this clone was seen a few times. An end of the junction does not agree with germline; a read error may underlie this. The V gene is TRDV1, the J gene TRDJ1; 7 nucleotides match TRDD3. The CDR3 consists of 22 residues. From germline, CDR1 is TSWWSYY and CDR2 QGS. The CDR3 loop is CALGEPKGYEEAGGKYTDKPIF. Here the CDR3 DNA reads TGTGCTCTTGGGGAACCCAAAGGGTACGAGGAGGCTGGGGGGAAGTACACCGATAAACCCATCTTT.

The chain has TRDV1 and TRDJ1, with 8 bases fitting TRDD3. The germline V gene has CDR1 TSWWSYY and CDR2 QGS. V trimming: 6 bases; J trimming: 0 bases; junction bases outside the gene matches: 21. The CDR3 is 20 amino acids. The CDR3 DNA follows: TGTGCTCTTGGAAAACTATATAGACTGGGGGCTACTGCGTACACCGATAAACTCATCTTT. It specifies CALGKLYRLGATAYTDKLIF.

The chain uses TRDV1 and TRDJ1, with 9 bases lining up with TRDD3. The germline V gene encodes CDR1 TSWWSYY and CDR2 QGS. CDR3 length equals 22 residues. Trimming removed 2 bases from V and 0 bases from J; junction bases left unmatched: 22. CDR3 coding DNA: TGTGCTCTTGGGGAATGCAGGATCCTACCCTACTGGGGGACCCCTGACACCGATAAACTCATCTTT. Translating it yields CALGECRILPYWGTPDTDKLIF.

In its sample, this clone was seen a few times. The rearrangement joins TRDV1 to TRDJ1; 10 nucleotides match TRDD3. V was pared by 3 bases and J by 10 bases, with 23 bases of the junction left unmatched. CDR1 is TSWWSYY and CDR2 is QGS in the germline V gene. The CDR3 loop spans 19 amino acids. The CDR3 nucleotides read TGTGCTCTTGGGGAGCACGTTTCCCGACATACTGGGGGATGGGAGCCACTCATCTTT. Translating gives CALGEHVSRHTGGWEPLIF.

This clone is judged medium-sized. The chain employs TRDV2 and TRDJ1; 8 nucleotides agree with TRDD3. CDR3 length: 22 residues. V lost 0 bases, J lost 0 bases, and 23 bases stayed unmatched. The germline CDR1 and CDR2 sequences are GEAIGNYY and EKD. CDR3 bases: TGTGCCTGTGACACCCTCTTCGCTACTGGGGGCCCGGCTCGGAGGTACACCGATAAACTCATCTTT. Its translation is CACDTLFATGGPARRYTDKLIF.

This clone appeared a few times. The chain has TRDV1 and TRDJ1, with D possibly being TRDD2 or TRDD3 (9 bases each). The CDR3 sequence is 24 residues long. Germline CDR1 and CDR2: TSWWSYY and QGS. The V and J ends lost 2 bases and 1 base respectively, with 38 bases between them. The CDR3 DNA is TGTGCTCTTGGGGAAACCCCTAAGCCCTTCCTACGGGGTACTGGGGGACCTCTCACCGATAAACTCATCTTT. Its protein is CALGETPKPFLRGTGGPLTDKLIF.

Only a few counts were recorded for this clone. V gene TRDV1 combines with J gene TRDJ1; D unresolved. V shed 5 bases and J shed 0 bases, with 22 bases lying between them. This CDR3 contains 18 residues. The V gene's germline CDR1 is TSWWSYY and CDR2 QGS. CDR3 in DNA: TGTGCTCTTGGGTTATTCCAGCCCGGGGCACACAACACCGATAAACTCATCTTT. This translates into CALGLFQPGAHNTDKLIF.

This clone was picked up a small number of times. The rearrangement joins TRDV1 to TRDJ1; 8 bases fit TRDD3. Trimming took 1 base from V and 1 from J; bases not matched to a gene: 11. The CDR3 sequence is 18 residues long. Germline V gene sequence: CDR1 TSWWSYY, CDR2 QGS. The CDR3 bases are TGTGCTCTTGGGGAACAGATCGGGATACGGGGAGGCACCGATAAACTCATCTTT. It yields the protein CALGEQIGIRGGTDKLIF.

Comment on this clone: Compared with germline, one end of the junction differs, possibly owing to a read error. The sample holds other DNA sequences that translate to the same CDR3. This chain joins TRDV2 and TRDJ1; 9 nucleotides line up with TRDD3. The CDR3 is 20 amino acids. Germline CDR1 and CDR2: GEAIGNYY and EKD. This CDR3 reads CACDTLKDQITGGDTDKLIF. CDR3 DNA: TGTGCCTGCGACACCCTTAAGGACCAAATTACTGGGGGAGACACCGATAAACTCATCTTT.

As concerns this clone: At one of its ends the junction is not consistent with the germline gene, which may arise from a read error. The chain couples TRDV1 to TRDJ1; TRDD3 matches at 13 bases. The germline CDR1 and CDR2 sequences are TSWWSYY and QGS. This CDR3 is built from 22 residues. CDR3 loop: CAFGGLPRPVLGDTQGTDKLIF. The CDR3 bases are TGTGCTTTTGGGGGACTTCCTCGCCCCGTACTGGGGGATACGCAGGGAACCGATAAACTCATCTTT.

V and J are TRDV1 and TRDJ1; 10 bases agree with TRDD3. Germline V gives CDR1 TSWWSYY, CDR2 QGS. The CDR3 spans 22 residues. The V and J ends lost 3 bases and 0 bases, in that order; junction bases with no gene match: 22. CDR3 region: CALGEYVLTSYWGIRYTDKLIF. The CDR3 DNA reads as TGTGCTCTTGGGGAGTACGTCCTAACTTCGTACTGGGGGATTAGGTACACCGATAAACTCATCTTT.

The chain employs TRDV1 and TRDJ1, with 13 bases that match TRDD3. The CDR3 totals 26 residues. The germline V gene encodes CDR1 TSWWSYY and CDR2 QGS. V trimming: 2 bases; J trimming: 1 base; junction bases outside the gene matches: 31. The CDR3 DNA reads TGTGCTCTTGGGGAAAAGCCCCACGCCCCCTTCCTACGATTAGACTGGGGGATACGTTGCACCGATAAACTCATCTTT. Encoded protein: CALGEKPHAPFLRLDWGIRCTDKLIF.

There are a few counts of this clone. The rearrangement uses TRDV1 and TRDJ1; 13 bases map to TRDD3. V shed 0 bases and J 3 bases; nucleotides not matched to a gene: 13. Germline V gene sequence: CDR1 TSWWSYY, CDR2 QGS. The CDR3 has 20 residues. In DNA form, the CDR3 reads TGTGCTCTTGGGGAACTCCCCCTTCCCCCTACTGGGGGATACGCCGATAAACTCATCTTT. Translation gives CALGELPLPPTGGYADKLIF.

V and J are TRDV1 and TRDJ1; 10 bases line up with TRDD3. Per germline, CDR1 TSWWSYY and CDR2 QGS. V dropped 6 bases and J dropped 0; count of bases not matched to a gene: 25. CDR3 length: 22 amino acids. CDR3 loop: CALGELDLPRYWGMPYTDKLIF. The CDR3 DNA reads TGTGCTCTTGGAGAATTGGACCTTCCTCGGTACTGGGGGATGCCTTACACCGATAAACTCATCTTT.

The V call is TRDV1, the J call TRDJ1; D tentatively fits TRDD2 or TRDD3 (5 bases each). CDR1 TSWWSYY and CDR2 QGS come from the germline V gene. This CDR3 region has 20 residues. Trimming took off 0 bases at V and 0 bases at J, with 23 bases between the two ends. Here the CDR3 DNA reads TGTGCTCTTGGGGAACTGGACTTCCGTAGGTGGGGACCGTACACCGATAAACTCATCTTT. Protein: CALGELDFRRWGPYTDKLIF.

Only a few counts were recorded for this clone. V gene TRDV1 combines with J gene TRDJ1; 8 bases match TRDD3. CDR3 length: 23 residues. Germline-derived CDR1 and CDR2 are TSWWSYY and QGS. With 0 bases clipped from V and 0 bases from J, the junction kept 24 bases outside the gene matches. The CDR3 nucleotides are TGTGCTCTTGGGGAACTAGCTGTCTCCTTGTTGGGGGATGTCTGGGGGGACACCGATAAACTCATCTTT. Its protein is CALGELAVSLLGDVWGDTDKLIF.

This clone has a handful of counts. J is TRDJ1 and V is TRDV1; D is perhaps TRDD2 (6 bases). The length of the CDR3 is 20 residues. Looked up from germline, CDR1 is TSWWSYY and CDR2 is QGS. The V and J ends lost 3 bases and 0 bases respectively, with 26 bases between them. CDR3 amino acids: CALGEQTFPQYWIHTDKLIF. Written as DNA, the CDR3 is TGTGCTCTTGGGGAGCAAACCTTCCCCCAGTACTGGATCCACACCGATAAACTCATCTTT.

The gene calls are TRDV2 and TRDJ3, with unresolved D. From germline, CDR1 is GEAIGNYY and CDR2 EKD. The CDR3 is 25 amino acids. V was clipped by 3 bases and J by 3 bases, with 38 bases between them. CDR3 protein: CACDADRLDQPPWVTKNWDTRQMFF. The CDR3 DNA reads TGTGCCTGTGACGCCGACCGGCTCGACCAGCCCCCTTGGGTTACTAAAAACTGGGACACCCGACAGATGTTTTTC.

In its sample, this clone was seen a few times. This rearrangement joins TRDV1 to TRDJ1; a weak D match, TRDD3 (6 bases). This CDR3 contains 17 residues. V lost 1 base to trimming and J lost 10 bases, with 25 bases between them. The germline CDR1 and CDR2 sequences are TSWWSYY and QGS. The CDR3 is CALGEPLVLGLPGGLIF. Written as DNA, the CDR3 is TGTGCTCTTGGGGAACCATTGGTACTGGGTTTACCAGGGGGACTCATCTTT.

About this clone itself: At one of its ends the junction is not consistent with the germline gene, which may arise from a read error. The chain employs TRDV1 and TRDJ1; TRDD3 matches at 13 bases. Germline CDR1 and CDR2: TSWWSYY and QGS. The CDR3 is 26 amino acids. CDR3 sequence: CALGELRGFRPLTGGYAGTGTDKLIF. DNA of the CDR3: TGTGCTCTCGGGGAACTAAGGGGCTTCCGACCACTTACTGGGGGATACGCGGGCACGGGTACCGATAAACTCATCTTT.

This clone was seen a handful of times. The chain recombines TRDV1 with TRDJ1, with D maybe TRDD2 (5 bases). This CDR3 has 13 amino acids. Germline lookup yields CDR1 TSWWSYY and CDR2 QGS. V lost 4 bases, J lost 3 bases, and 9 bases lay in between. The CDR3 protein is CALGGTLPDKLIF. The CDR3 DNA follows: TGTGCTCTTGGGGGTACCCTACCCGATAAACTCATCTTT.

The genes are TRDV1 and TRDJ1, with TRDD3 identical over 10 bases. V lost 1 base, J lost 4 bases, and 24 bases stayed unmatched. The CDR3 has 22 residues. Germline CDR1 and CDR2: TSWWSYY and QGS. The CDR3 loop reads CALGERQPLGTTGGFGGDKLIF. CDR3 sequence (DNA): TGTGCTCTTGGGGAACGGCAACCCTTAGGCACCACTGGGGGATTCGGAGGCGATAAACTCATCTTT.

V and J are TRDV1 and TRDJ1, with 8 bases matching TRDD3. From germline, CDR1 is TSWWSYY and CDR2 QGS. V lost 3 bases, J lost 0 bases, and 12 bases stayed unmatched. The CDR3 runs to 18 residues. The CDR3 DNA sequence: TGTGCTCTTGGGGACCCAGCCTTCTTTGGGGGATACACCGATAAACTCATCTTT. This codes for CALGDPAFFGGYTDKLIF.